This entry lists 7 T cell receptor beta chains sequenced from one sample in a study of CD8 T cells in acute hepatitis C reinfection. Method: immunoSEQ multiplex PCR; TCRdb's copy keeps in-frame clones and lacks some. The sample lists some 38,000 clones; around nine tenths were seen once. The time point denotes: naive CD8 control sorted from an acute-time-point sample. Sequenced: naive CD8+ T cells from PBMCs. The receptors were gathered from a man younger than 40 with chronic hepatitis C.

This sequence joins TRBV6-5 and TRBJ1-1; TRBD1 matches 9 bases. Germline CDR1 and CDR2: MNHEY and SVGAGI. The CDR3 extends over 13 amino acids. J was trimmed by 8 bases and V by 6 bases; bases with no gene match: 7. The CDR3 nucleotides read TGTGCCAGCAGCCACCGGGACAGGGTCGAAGCTTTCTTT. Encoded protein: CASSHRDRVEAFF.

This clone was detected once. The chain combines TRBV4-2 with TRBJ2-7; TRBD1 matches at 8 bases. Germline assignment: CDR1 LGHNA and CDR2 YNFKEQ. The CDR3 loop spans 15 amino acids. V lost 5 bases and J lost 2; bases outside the gene matches: 8. CDR3 in amino acids: CASSYRTGITYEQYF. The CDR3 nucleotides are TGTGCCAGCAGCTATCGGACAGGGATCACCTACGAGCAGTACTTC.

For the CDR3, the DNA is TGCGCCAGCAGCCAAGCGACAGGCCTACTTAGCGGGGGGGCCGACAATGAGCAGTTCTTC. Translation: CASSQATGLLSGGADNEQFF. This chain uses TRBV4-1 with TRBJ2-1, with 11 positions matching TRBD2. Germline lookup yields CDR1 MGHRA and CDR2 YSYEKL. The trim removed 1 base at V and 5 bases at J, leaving 16 bases unmatched. This CDR3 region has 20 residues.

The V call is TRBV10-2, the J call TRBJ2-3; D possibly uses TRBD1 or TRBD2 (5 bases each). The germline CDR1 and CDR2 sequences are WSHSY and SAAADI. This CDR3 has 14 residues. Trimming cost V 3 bases and J 3 bases, with 10 bases left between them. The CDR3 nucleotides read TGCGCCAGCAGTGACGGGACCTTAACAGATACGCAGTATTTT. Protein product: CASSDGTLTDTQYF.

The gene calls are TRBV11-2 and TRBJ1-4; D is ambiguous. V was pared by 0 bases and J by 5 bases, with 10 bases between. This CDR3 comprises 15 residues. Germline CDR1 and CDR2: SGHAT and FQNNGV. The CDR3 loop is CASSLEGRLNEKLFF. The DNA for the CDR3 is TGTGCCAGCAGCTTAGAAGGTCGGCTAAATGAAAAACTGTTTTTT.

This chain uses TRBV19 with TRBJ2-7, with 9 bases identical to TRBD2. V lost 3 bases to trimming and J lost 2 bases; unmatched junction nucleotides: 5. Germline loops: CDR1 LNHDA, CDR2 SQIVND (reference sequence). The CDR3 is made up of 15 amino acids. CDR3 DNA sequence: TGTGCCAGTAGTATTACCCCTAGCGGGGCCTACGAGCAGTACTTC. Its protein is CASSITPSGAYEQYF.

The CDR3 sequence: CASSLGSEETQYF. The CDR3 bases are TGTGCCAGCAGCTTAGGGAGCGAAGAGACCCAGTACTTC. The chain couples TRBV7-9 to TRBJ2-5, with no clear D. The CDR3 covers 13 residues. Trimming took off 1 base at V and 3 bases at J, with 6 bases between the two ends. Germline lookup yields CDR1 SEHNR and CDR2 FQNEAQ (reference sequence).